This passage covers 19 T cell receptor beta chains from one sample sequenced in a study of molecular identifiers for immune sequencing clone quantification. TCRdb analysed the PCR reads with MiXCR anew, one entry per CDR3 protein. The profile covers under 350,000 distinct CDR3 sequences, with 24% appearing a single time and about 0.71% taken by the ten largest. Sample: naive CD8+ T cells from blood, with Jurkat cell RNA spiked in. Subset noted: FACS-sorted CD8+CD4-CCR7+CD45RA+ naive T cells. The receptors here all came from a human donor in good health. Some libraries in this study had Jurkat cell RNA spiked in.

On this clonotype itself: Since a much larger clone is just one base distant, this may be a read error. The chain carries TRBV6-2 or TRBV6-3 and TRBJ2-7; TRBD2 is a possible D gene (5 bases). Germline V lookup: CDR1 MNHEY, CDR2 SVGEGT. Trimming took 7 bases from V and 9 from J, leaving 13 bases between them. This CDR3 region has 11 residues. CDR3 sequence: CASTEGGAQYF. The CDR3 DNA is TGTGCCAGCACCGAGGGCGGCGCGCAGTACTTC.

Worth noting for this clonotype: The CDR3 does not end in the conserved phenylalanine or tryptophan, so this is likely a read error. The chain carries TRBV7-8 and TRBJ1-6; TRBD1 might be the D (5 bases). V gave up 4 bases and J gave up 7 bases, with 14 bases separating them. Germline values: CDR1 SGHVS, CDR2 FQNEAQ. The CDR3 spans 15 residues. Here the CDR3 reads CASSSRQGLNSPLHL. Here the CDR3 DNA reads TGTGCCAGCAGCTCAAGGCAGGGTTTGAATTCACCCCTCCACCTT.

This clonotype was detected only a few times. CDR3 bases: TGCAGCGTACAGGAGGCTGAAGCTTTCTTT. Translated, it gives CSVQEAEAFF. This chain uses TRBV29-1 with TRBJ1-1; D might be TRBD1 (5 bases). CDR3 length: 10 residues. In germline, CDR1 is SQVTM, CDR2 ANQGSEA. Trimming shortened V by 6 bases and J by 6 bases, and 8 bases separated the two germline ends.

The chain couples TRBV7-9 to TRBJ2-3; 8 bases agree with TRBD1. CDR1 and CDR2 (germline): SEHNR, FQNEAQ (reference sequence). This CDR3 contains 16 residues. V lost 2 bases, J lost 3 bases, and 7 bases stayed unmatched. DNA of the CDR3: TGTGCCAGCAGCTTACCCCCAGGGGGCTTGACAGATACGCAGTATTTT. The encoded protein is CASSLPPGGLTDTQYF.

This clonotype occurred once. A much larger clone differs from this one at a single base, so this may be a read error. The V call is TRBV20-1, the J call TRBJ2-7; 7 nucleotides match TRBD1. The CDR3 loop spans 12 amino acids. With 5 bases clipped from V and 3 bases from J, the junction kept 4 bases outside the gene matches. Germline V gene sequence: CDR1 DFQATT, CDR2 SNEGSKA (reference sequence). In DNA form, the CDR3 reads TGCAGTGCTGGTTCAGGGGGCTACGAGCAGTACTTC. Its translation: CSAGSGGYEQYF.

Ten or more counts support this clonotype. The V and J genes are TRBV28 and TRBJ2-3; maybe TRBD2 (7 bases). The CDR3 loop spans 17 amino acids. From germline, CDR1 is MDHEN and CDR2 SYDVKM. Trimming removed 7 bases at V and 2 bases at J, with 22 bases between. This CDR3 reads CASNPYLGGGITDTQYF. CDR3 bases: TGTGCCAGCAACCCTTATTTAGGGGGGGGAATCACAGATACGCAGTATTTT.

With respect to this clonotype: One base away lies a much larger clone, so this may be a sequencing read error. The rearrangement uses TRBV5-1 and TRBJ1-6; 7 positions match TRBD1. There are 15 residues in the CDR3. CDR1 and CDR2 from the germline V gene are SGHRS and YFSETQ. CDR3 bases: TGCGCCAGCAGCGTGTGGACAGGAGTAAATTCACCCTTCCACTTT. It is translated as CASSVWTGVNSPFHF.

This clonotype was picked up many times. This rearrangement joins TRBV20-1 to TRBJ2-3; D remains unclear. CDR1 is DFQATT, CDR2 SNEGSKA, per germline (reference sequence). CDR3 length equals 14 residues. V was clipped by 5 bases and J by 3 bases, with 15 bases between them. The CDR3 loop is CSAYDEGRTDTQYF. The DNA of the CDR3 is TGCAGTGCTTACGACGAAGGGCGGACAGATACGCAGTATTTT.

This clonotype was counted ten times or more. The rearrangement links TRBV2 to TRBJ2-7, with 8 bases aligning to TRBD2. The CDR3 spans 15 residues. Trimming removed 2 bases from V and 0 bases from J; junction bases left unmatched: 3. The germline V gene encodes CDR1 SNHLY and CDR2 FYNNEI. CDR3: CASSEISGTSYEQYF. The CDR3 nucleotides read TGTGCCAGCAGTGAAATTAGCGGGACCTCCTACGAGCAGTACTTC.

The V gene is TRBV27, the J gene TRBJ1-1; D is possibly TRBD1 (5 bases). Germline CDR1 and CDR2: MNHEY and SMNVEV (reference sequence). The CDR3 has 14 residues. The ends were cut back, 5 bases at V and 6 bases at J, with 16 bases in the middle. CDR3 in amino acids: CASSLTPGDPEAFF. Written as DNA, the CDR3 is TGTGCCAGCAGTCTCACCCCCGGGGACCCTGAAGCTTTCTTT.

Points on this clonotype: This may arise from a read error, as a much more abundant clone is one base away. The chain carries TRBV6-5 and TRBJ1-1; no firm D call. Germline values: CDR1 MNHEY, CDR2 SVGAGI. The CDR3 sequence is 12 residues long. V was pared by 3 bases and J by 4 bases, with 6 bases between. CDR3 DNA: TGTGCCAGCAGTTATGCGCGCACTGAAGCTTTCTTT. This gives the protein CASSYARTEAFF.

Note on this clonotype: Sequence at one end of the junction differs from germline and may be a read error. V and J are TRBV7-9 and TRBJ2-6, with D possibly TRBD1 on 5 matching bases. From germline, CDR1 is SEHNR and CDR2 FQNEAQ (reference sequence). This CDR3 spans 17 amino acids. The CDR3 nucleotides are TGTGCCAGCAGCTTACCCATCACTGACTCTGGGGCCAACGTCCTGCCTTTC. Protein: CASSLPITDSGANVLPF.

This clonotype was counted between two and nine times. The chain combines TRBV4-3 with TRBJ2-7, with unresolved D. The CDR3 totals 15 residues. Trimming took off 0 bases at V and 2 bases at J, with 11 bases between the two ends. Looked up from germline, CDR1 is LGHNA and CDR2 is YSLEER. This CDR3 is CASSQDRSPTYEQYF. In DNA, the CDR3 is TGCGCCAGCAGCCAAGACAGGTCCCCCACCTACGAGCAGTACTTC.

On this clonotype: The final CDR3 position lacks the conserved phenylalanine or tryptophan, pointing to a likely read error. The genes are TRBV29-1 and TRBJ1-1; D unclear. The CDR3 contains 14 residues. Per the germline V gene, CDR1 is SQVTM and CDR2 is ANQGSEA. The V end was cut by 4 bases, the J end by 1 base, with 13 bases between. CDR3 bases: TGCAGCGTTGTCCTCCCCGGGGAGAACACTGAAGCTTTCGTT. Translated: CSVVLPGENTEAFV.

A note on this clonotype: This may be a read error: a much more frequent sequence differs by one nucleotide. This chain uses TRBV12-5 with TRBJ2-5; D call uncertain. V dropped 7 bases and J dropped 11 bases, with 14 bases sitting between them. Per the germline V gene, CDR1 is LGHNT and CDR2 is FRNRAP. The CDR3 contains 11 residues. The CDR3 nucleotides read TGTGCTAGTGCCCTGCTCAATGAGCAGTACTTC. Encoded protein: CASALLNEQYF.

As concerns this clonotype: Sequence at one end of the junction differs from germline and may be a read error. The V and J genes are TRBV28 and TRBJ1-4, with a weak D call TRBD1 (5 bases). CDR3 length equals 15 residues. Germline-derived CDR1 and CDR2 are MDHEN and SYDVKM. The CDR3 region is CANSPGSGINEKLFF. The CDR3 coding sequence is TGTGCCAACAGTCCCGGGTCAGGGATTAATGAAAAACTGTTTTTT.

Ten or more counts support this clonotype. V usage is TRBV12-3 or TRBV12-4 and J usage is TRBJ2-3; D is unclear. The CDR3 runs 14 residues. Trimming stripped 2 bases from V and 3 bases from J, with 9 bases between. DNA for the CDR3: TGTGCCAGCAGTTTAATGTTTACTACAGATACGCAGTATTTT. Its translation: CASSLMFTTDTQYF.

The rearrangement uses TRBV27 and TRBJ2-7; D not resolved. Between the trimmed V and J ends, which lost 2 bases and 2 bases, there was a span of 13 bases. Germline loops: CDR1 MNHEY, CDR2 SMNVEV (reference sequence). This CDR3 is 15 amino acids long. This CDR3 reads CASSLKDPGPYEQYF. In nucleotides, the CDR3 is TGTGCCAGCAGTTTAAAGGACCCCGGCCCCTACGAGCAGTACTTC.

The rearrangement links TRBV20-1 to TRBJ2-6; D gene ambiguous. V shed 4 bases and J shed 2 bases, with 12 bases lying between them. CDR1 and CDR2 from the germline V gene are DFQATT and SNEGSKA (reference sequence). The CDR3 is 15 residues long. The CDR3, as DNA: TGCAGTGCTAAACGGCCTATAGCTGGGGCCAACGTCCTGACTTTC. Encoded protein: CSAKRPIAGANVLTF.